These 20 T cell receptor beta chains were all obtained from the same sample, sequenced in a study of T-cell memory formation after mild COVID-19. One entry per CDR3 protein, called by TCRdb with MiXCR from the 5' RACE reads. The sample lists 350,000 to 500,000 distinct CDR3 sequences, more than 20% occurring once. Sequencing input: PBMCs or a T cell subset sorted from them (not recorded which). These receptors originate from an adult woman who had mild COVID-19 (a few samples of this study predate the infection). Cell type and time point are not known.

The rearrangement joins TRBV4-3 to TRBJ2-3; TRBD2 might be the D (6 bases). This CDR3 region has 16 residues. V was shortened by 0 bases and J by 10 bases, with 20 bases between the two germline ends. CDR1 and CDR2 (germline): LGHNA, YSLEER. This chain's CDR3 is CASSQEGSGPAVAQYF. CDR3 nucleotide sequence: TGCGCCAGCAGCCAAGAGGGTAGCGGACCCGCGGTCGCGCAGTATTTT.

The chain is built from TRBV15 and TRBJ2-1; 7 bases match TRBD1. This CDR3 is built from 15 residues. The V and J ends lost 2 bases and 2 bases, in that order; junction bases with no gene match: 3. The germline gives CDR1 LNHNV, CDR2 YYDKDF (reference sequence). The CDR3 here is CATSRTGVAYNEQFF. The CDR3 DNA reads as TGTGCCACCAGCAGAACAGGGGTTGCCTACAATGAGCAGTTCTTC.

This sequence joins TRBV5-1 and TRBJ1-4; D is uncertain. V lost 1 base to trimming and J lost 10 bases, with 14 bases between them. This CDR3 has 14 amino acids. Germline CDR1 reads SGHRS; CDR2 reads YFSETQ. The CDR3 sequence is CASSLNIAGGKLFF. The CDR3 bases are TGCGCCAGCAGCTTGAACATTGCAGGTGGAAAACTGTTTTTT.

J is TRBJ2-3 and V is TRBV9; 11 nucleotides agree with TRBD2. The germline gives CDR1 SGDLS, CDR2 YYNGEE. CDR3 size: 18 residues. With V trimmed by 0 bases and J by 0 bases, 6 bases remained unmatched. The chain's CDR3 is CASSVAGSGRASTDTQYF. In DNA form, the CDR3 reads TGTGCCAGCAGCGTAGCTGGTAGCGGGAGGGCTAGCACAGATACGCAGTATTTT.

This clonotype appeared a few times. The chain has TRBV12-3 or TRBV12-4 and TRBJ1-2; D is unresolved. Trimming shortened V by 5 bases and J by 4 bases, and 11 bases separated the two germline ends. This CDR3 contains 13 residues. CDR3: CASSGPGLYGYTF. The CDR3 DNA sequence: TGTGCCAGCAGTGGCCCAGGACTCTATGGCTACACCTTC.

There are a few counts of this clonotype. The CDR3 DNA is TGCGCCAGCAGCCCCGGGCCAGGGACCCTCGAGCAGTACTTC. Amino acids: CASSPGPGTLEQYF. The chain has TRBV5-1 and TRBJ2-7, with D perhaps matching TRBD1 or TRBD2 (5 bases each). The CDR3 consists of 14 residues. The V gene lost 4 bases and the J gene lost 6 bases, with 17 bases spanning the gap. The germline CDR1 and CDR2 sequences are SGHRS and YFSETQ.

The chain couples TRBV12-3 or TRBV12-4 to TRBJ2-7, with a tentative D call TRBD2 (6 bases). Trimming took off 5 bases at V and 4 bases at J, with 18 bases between the two ends. The CDR3 runs to 15 residues. In nucleotides, the CDR3 is TGTGCCAGCAGTCCTAGGTCCGGGGAGGCTTACGAGCAGTACTTC. This gives the protein CASSPRSGEAYEQYF.

This clonotype showed up just a few times. The chain carries TRBV7-9 and TRBJ2-2; D perhaps matches TRBD2 (5 bases). CDR3 size: 15 residues. In germline, CDR1 is SEHNR, CDR2 FQNEAQ (reference sequence). V was cut by 3 bases and J by 5 bases, with 13 bases left in between. The CDR3 nucleotides read TGTGCCAGCAGCTTTCGTACTAGATGGACCGGGGAGCTGTTTTTT. This translates into CASSFRTRWTGELFF. The full variable domain, in which reference TRBV7-9 and TRBJ2-2 provide the parts outside the CDR3, is DTGVSQNPRHKITKRGQNVTFRCDPISEHNRLYWYRQTLGQGPEFLTYFQNEAQLEKSRLLSDRFSAERPKGSFSTLEIQRTEQGDSAMYLCASSFRTRWTGELFFGEGSRLTVL.

The V gene is TRBV15, the J gene TRBJ2-7; the D is unclear. Germline CDR1 is LNHNV and CDR2 is YYDKDF (reference sequence). CDR3 length equals 12 residues. Trimming left V 2 bases short and J 3 bases short, with 5 bases between. As DNA, the CDR3 is TGTGCCACCAGCAGATTAAACTACGAGCAGTACTTC. Amino acid sequence: CATSRLNYEQYF.

V usage is TRBV4-1 and J usage is TRBJ2-2; D gene unclear. The germline V gene has CDR1 MGHRA and CDR2 YSYEKL. This CDR3 region has 15 residues. Trimming took 4 bases from V and 5 from J, leaving 14 bases between them. The CDR3 is CASSPGRSRTGELFF. The CDR3 DNA is TGCGCCAGCAGCCCGGGCCGGAGTCGTACCGGGGAGCTGTTTTTT.

This chain joins TRBV6-5 and TRBJ1-2; unclear D gene. Germline V lookup: CDR1 MNHEY, CDR2 SVGAGI. The V end was cut by 0 bases, the J end by 2 bases, with 16 bases between. CDR3 length equals 17 residues. This CDR3 is CASSYSTRDIRNYGYTF. The CDR3 coding sequence is TGTGCCAGCAGTTACTCGACTCGAGACATTAGAAACTATGGCTACACCTTC.

This clonotype was detected only a few times. This chain connects TRBV20-1 to TRBJ2-7; 14 nucleotides line up with TRBD2. Germline values: CDR1 DFQATT, CDR2 SNEGSKA (reference sequence). V trimming: 6 bases; J trimming: 2 bases; junction bases outside the gene matches: 9. The CDR3 sequence is 16 residues long. The CDR3 region has the DNA TGCAGTGCAGCTAGTCCGGGACTAGCGGGAGCCTACGAGCAGTACTTC. Its protein is CSAASPGLAGAYEQYF.

The V and J genes are TRBV5-1 and TRBJ2-1, with 8 bases fitting TRBD2. Germline lookup yields CDR1 SGHRS and CDR2 YFSETQ. Germline trimming cut 2 bases from V and 7 bases from J; bases unmatched to any gene: 5. This CDR3 region has 14 residues. The CDR3 DNA reads TGCGCCAGCAGCTTCGAGCGGGGGAGAAATGAGCAGTTCTTC. It translates to CASSFERGRNEQFF.

There are a few counts of this clonotype. The chain employs TRBV5-1 and TRBJ2-1; possible D gene TRBD2, 5 bases. Germline loops: CDR1 SGHRS, CDR2 YFSETQ. The CDR3 extends over 14 amino acids. Trimming removed 3 bases at V and 5 bases at J, with 12 bases between. The DNA for the CDR3 is TGCGCCAGCAGCTCCCAGGACGGGAACAATGAGCAGTTCTTC. Its protein is CASSSQDGNNEQFF.

CDR3 nucleotides: TGTGCCAGTAGTATTGATCGTGGCGGATATGGCTACACCTTC. As protein: CASSIDRGGYGYTF. The chain couples TRBV19 to TRBJ1-2, with D unresolved. The germline V and J ends were trimmed by 3 bases and 5 bases, with 13 bases remaining between them. Germline V CDR1 and CDR2: LNHDA, SQIVND (reference sequence). This CDR3 is 14 amino acids long.

This clonotype was seen only a few times. The CDR3 loop is CATPSSPLGDSYEQYF. The CDR3 DNA follows: TGTGCCACCCCAAGTTCACCGCTCGGGGACTCCTACGAGCAGTACTTC. The chain uses TRBV24-1 and TRBJ2-7; TRBD2 might be the D (5 bases). Germline lookup yields CDR1 KGHDR and CDR2 SFDVKD. Trimming stripped 9 bases from V and 0 bases from J, with 20 bases between. The CDR3 totals 16 residues.

The chain employs TRBV7-2 and TRBJ2-2; the D is unclear. The germline V gene encodes CDR1 SGHTA and CDR2 FQGNSA. V lost 4 bases, J lost 4 bases, and 16 bases lay in between. The CDR3 covers 16 residues. The CDR3 DNA reads as TGTGCCAGCAGCTCTCCTTACGCTGTGGGCACCGGGGAGCTGTTTTTT. Protein product: CASSSPYAVGTGELFF. Using reference TRBV7-2 and TRBJ2-2 for the parts outside the CDR3, the full variable domain is GAGVSQSPSNKVTEKGKDVELRCDPISGHTALYWYRQSLGQGLEFLIYFQGNSAPDKSGLPSDRFSAERTGGSVSTLTIQRTQQEDSAVYLCASSSPYAVGTGELFFGEGSRLTVL.

The CDR3 sequence is CASSVVGDSTDTQYF. CDR3 nucleotides: TGTGCCAGCAGCGTAGTCGGGGACAGCACAGATACGCAGTATTTT. The V gene is TRBV9, the J gene TRBJ2-3, with D tentatively TRBD1 or TRBD2 (5 bases each). Trimming removed 0 bases from V and 0 bases from J, with 8 bases in between. CDR3 size: 15 residues. Germline V gives CDR1 SGDLS, CDR2 YYNGEE.

This clonotype was recorded a few times. V gene TRBV7-8 combines with J gene TRBJ2-2; 9 nucleotides line up with TRBD1. This CDR3 comprises 16 residues. Germline V lookup: CDR1 SGHVS, CDR2 FQNEAQ. Unmatched junction bases numbered 3, after V lost 1 base and J lost 3 bases. The CDR3: CASSLGGTGYTGELFF. DNA for the CDR3: TGTGCCAGCAGCTTAGGTGGGACAGGGTACACCGGGGAGCTGTTTTTT.

The rearrangement uses TRBV6-2 or TRBV6-3 and TRBJ2-2, with TRBD2 matching 9 bases. CDR1 MNHEY and CDR2 SVGEGT come from the germline V gene. The CDR3 is made up of 17 amino acids. The V and J ends lost 0 bases and 5 bases, in that order; junction bases with no gene match: 7. The CDR3 protein is CASSYSAGGPPTGELFF. CDR3 nucleotide sequence: TGTGCCAGCAGTTACTCCGCGGGAGGGCCTCCGACCGGGGAGCTGTTTTTT.